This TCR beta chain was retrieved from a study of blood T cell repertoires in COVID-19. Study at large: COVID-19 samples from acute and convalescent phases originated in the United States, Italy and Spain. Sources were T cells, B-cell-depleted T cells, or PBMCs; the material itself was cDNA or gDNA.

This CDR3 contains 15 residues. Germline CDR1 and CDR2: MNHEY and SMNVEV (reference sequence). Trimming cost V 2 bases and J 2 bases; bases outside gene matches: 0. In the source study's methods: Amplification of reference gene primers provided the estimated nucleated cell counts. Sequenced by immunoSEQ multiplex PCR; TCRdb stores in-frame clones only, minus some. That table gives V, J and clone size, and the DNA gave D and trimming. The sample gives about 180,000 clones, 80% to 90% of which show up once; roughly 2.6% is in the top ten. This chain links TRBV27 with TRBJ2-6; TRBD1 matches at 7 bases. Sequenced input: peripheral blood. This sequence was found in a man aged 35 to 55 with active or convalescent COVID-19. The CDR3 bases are TGTGCCAGCAGTTTAGGGACAGCTGGGGCCAACGTCCTGACTTTC. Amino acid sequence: CASSLGTAGANVLTF.